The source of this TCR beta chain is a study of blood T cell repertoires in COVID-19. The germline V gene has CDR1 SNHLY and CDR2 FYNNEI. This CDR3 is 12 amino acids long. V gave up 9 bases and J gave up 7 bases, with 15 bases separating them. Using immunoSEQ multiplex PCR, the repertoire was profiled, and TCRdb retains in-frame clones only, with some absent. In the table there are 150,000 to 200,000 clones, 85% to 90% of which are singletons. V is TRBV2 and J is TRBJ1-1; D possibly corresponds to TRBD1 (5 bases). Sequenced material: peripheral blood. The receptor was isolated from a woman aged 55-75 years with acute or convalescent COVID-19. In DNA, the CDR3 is TGTGCCAGTAATGGCGGGGGAATTGAAGCTTTCTTT. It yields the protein CASNGGGIEAFF.